These 3 T cell receptor beta chains share one sample of origin, sequenced in a study of shared clonotypes between healthy human individuals. The protocol was immunoSEQ multiplex PCR, while the TCRdb copy is restricted to in-frame clones and leaves out a portion. The sample has roughly 2,300,000 clones; 92% are singletons. The sequencing input was naive CD4+ T cells from PBMCs. Subset denoted: CD45RA+ positively selected. The receptors were sampled from a man younger than 35 in good health. Some clones in this sample may be carry-over from other donors' samples.

The gene calls are TRBV4-2 and TRBJ2-1; D gene ambiguous. CDR1 and CDR2 from the germline V gene are LGHNA and YNFKEQ. V was clipped by 0 bases and J by 10 bases, with 10 bases between them. CDR3 size: 13 residues. In DNA form, the CDR3 reads TGTGCCAGCAGCCAAGATAAACACCGGGAGCAGTTCTTC. As protein: CASSQDKHREQFF.

The V gene is TRBV7-3, the J gene TRBJ2-1; 7 bases are a match to TRBD2. This CDR3 region has 15 residues. Germline-derived CDR1 and CDR2 are SGHTA and FQGTGA. After removal of 6 bases from V and 6 bases from J, the junction contained 11 bases not matched to a gene. CDR3 in DNA: TGTGCCAGCAGTAGGGAGGTCGGGAGGTCCAATGAGCAGTTCTTC. Translated: CASSREVGRSNEQFF.

This chain links TRBV4-2 with TRBJ2-1, with TRBD2 identical over 7 bases. The length of the CDR3 is 13 residues. Per the germline V gene, CDR1 is LGHNA and CDR2 is YNFKEQ. The ends lost 4 bases at V and 6 bases at J; junction bases unmatched: 3. The CDR3 here is CASSRTSPNEQFF. CDR3 DNA: TGTGCCAGCAGCCGGACTAGTCCCAATGAGCAGTTCTTC.